The 30 T cell receptor beta chains given below trace back to one sample, sequenced in a study of blood T cells in healthy people across ages. A second PCR, run for about 7 to 11 cycles, used a sample-barcoded 5' primer plus a J-beta primer mix. TCRdb re-called the 5' RACE reads with MiXCR, one entry per CDR3 protein. Here the sample spans over 600,000 distinct CDR3 sequences, under 25% being singletons. Input material: blood. Receptor source: a man in his 70s in good health.

The V and J genes are TRBV27 and TRBJ2-7, with a possible D match to TRBD2 (6 bases). The germline V gene encodes CDR1 MNHEY and CDR2 SMNVEV (reference sequence). This CDR3 comprises 13 residues. V gave up 5 bases and J gave up 7 bases, with 15 bases separating them. This chain's CDR3 is CASSMGLATEQYF. DNA of the CDR3: TGTGCCAGCAGTATGGGACTGGCTACGGAGCAGTACTTC.

The table lists this clonotype with a few counts. The chain joins TRBV20-1 to TRBJ2-7; TRBD2 agrees at 8 bases. V lost 3 bases, J lost 3 bases, and 13 bases stayed unmatched. This CDR3 has 16 amino acids. Per germline, CDR1 DFQATT and CDR2 SNEGSKA (reference sequence). CDR3 sequence (DNA): TGCAGTGCTAGTTTTGCGGGAGGCAGGATAAACTACGAGCAGTACTTC. It specifies CSASFAGGRINYEQYF.

This clonotype was seen only a few times. The chain has TRBV28 and TRBJ1-5, with D uncertain. The germline CDR1 and CDR2 sequences are MDHEN and SYDVKM. The V end lost 6 bases, the J end lost 9 bases, and 9 bases lay between the germline ends. The CDR3 spans 11 residues. The CDR3 region is CASSSWGPQHF. As DNA, the CDR3 is TGTGCCAGCAGCTCCTGGGGGCCCCAGCATTTT.

This clonotype came up many times. The genes are TRBV11-2 and TRBJ2-2; D is ambiguous. CDR3 length equals 15 residues. V lost 4 bases, J lost 0 bases, and 9 bases lay in between. Per the germline V gene, CDR1 is SGHAT and CDR2 is FQNNGV. The chain's CDR3 is CASSSSTANTGELFF. The CDR3 bases are TGTGCCAGCAGCTCCAGTACAGCGAACACCGGGGAGCTGTTTTTT.

Worth noting for this clonotype: The junction departs from germline at one end; a sequencing error may be responsible. The V call is TRBV14, the J call TRBJ2-1; 11 bases line up with TRBD2. The CDR3 spans 15 residues. Germline CDR1 SGHDN, CDR2 FVKESK. CDR3 nucleotides: TGTGCCAACAGCCTACTAGCGGGAGTGGGTAATGAGCAGTTCTTC. Translation gives CANSLLAGVGNEQFF.

This clonotype has only a few counts. This chain joins TRBV5-1 and TRBJ2-1; tentatively, D is TRBD2 (6 bases). Trimming removed 3 bases at V and 4 bases at J, with 17 bases between. This CDR3 has 16 amino acids. Germline V gene sequence: CDR1 SGHRS, CDR2 YFSETQ. CDR3 bases: TGCGCCAGCAGCTCAGGTTCTAGCGCCCAATACAATGAGCAGTTCTTC. It is translated as CASSSGSSAQYNEQFF.

V usage is TRBV7-2 and J usage is TRBJ2-1; the D gene is possibly TRBD2 (6 bases). Between the trimmed V and J ends, which lost 2 bases and 6 bases, there was a span of 11 bases. The CDR3 runs 14 residues. Germline CDR1 is SGHTA and CDR2 is FQGNSA. The DNA for the CDR3 is TGTGCCAGCAGCTTATTAATGGGAGGCAATGAGCAGTTCTTC. Its protein is CASSLLMGGNEQFF.

Of note for this clonotype: The junction differs from germline at one of its ends, possibly a read error. The rearrangement uses TRBV5-1 and TRBJ2-3; the match to TRBD2 covers 11 bases. The V gene's germline CDR1 is SGHRS and CDR2 YFSETQ. The CDR3 runs 19 residues. CDR3 nucleotide sequence: TGCGCCAGCAGCTTGGTTCTAGCGGGAGGCCGGGGGCCCACATATACGCAGTATTTT. Protein sequence: CASSLVLAGGRGPTYTQYF.

With regard to this clonotype: One end of the junction is discordant with germline, which a read error may explain. The rearrangement uses TRBV3-1 and TRBJ1-1, with D maybe TRBD1 (5 bases). CDR1 and CDR2 (germline): LGHDT, YNNKEL (reference sequence). The CDR3 is 13 amino acids. The CDR3 nucleotides are TGTGCCAGCAGCCCGGGACTGGACACCGAAGCTTTCTTT. Amino acid sequence: CASSPGLDTEAFF.

This clonotype was seen only a few times. The genes are TRBV20-1 and TRBJ2-5; no definite D call. The end of the DNA aligns better with TRBJ2-7, so the J call may be wrong. CDR3 length: 10 residues. Germline CDR1 and CDR2: DFQATT and SNEGSKA (reference sequence). The CDR3 is CSVGLYEQYF. CDR3 nucleotides: TGCAGTGTAGGTCTCTACGAGCAGTACTTC.

This clonotype was counted between two and nine times. The chain is built from TRBV20-1 and TRBJ2-7, with 10 bases fitting TRBD2. The V gene end was trimmed by 6 bases and the J gene end by 3 bases; junction bases not matched to a gene: 8. Germline V gives CDR1 DFQATT, CDR2 SNEGSKA (reference sequence). The CDR3 is 14 residues long. For the CDR3, the DNA is TGCAGTGCAACAATCGGGACTAGCGACTACGAGCAGTACTTC. Its translation is CSATIGTSDYEQYF.

The CDR3 bases are TGCAGTGCTAGGCCGGGACTATCCTCAGAGACCCAGTACTTC. It encodes CSARPGLSSETQYF. The J gene is TRBJ2-5, the V gene TRBV20-1; 7 bases match TRBD2. Trimming at V came to 3 bases and at J to 4 bases, leaving 8 bases not matched to a gene. CDR3 length: 14 residues. Germline CDR1 reads DFQATT; CDR2 reads SNEGSKA (reference sequence).

The CDR3 DNA reads as TGCGCCAGCAGGCCGGGACAGGGGGACCAAGAGACCCAGTACTTC. Residues: CASRPGQGDQETQYF. This rearrangement joins TRBV10-1 to TRBJ2-5; 11 nucleotides align to TRBD1. CDR3 length: 15 residues. In germline, CDR1 is WNHNN, CDR2 SYGVQD (reference sequence). V shed 6 bases and J 0 bases; nucleotides not matched to a gene: 3.

The chain has TRBV7-9 and TRBJ1-4, with 7 bases aligning to TRBD1. Germline values: CDR1 SEHNR, CDR2 FQNEAQ (reference sequence). The CDR3 loop spans 14 amino acids. V was clipped by 7 bases and J by 3 bases; unmatched bases: 5. This CDR3 is CASNPGQANEKLFF. CDR3 coding DNA: TGTGCCAGCAACCCAGGACAGGCTAATGAAAAACTGTTTTTT.

This rearrangement joins TRBV7-2 to TRBJ1-5; D might be TRBD1 (6 bases). The CDR3 covers 15 residues. CDR1 and CDR2 from the germline V gene are SGHTA and FQGNSA. V lost 5 bases to trimming and J lost 2 bases, with 13 bases between them. In nucleotides, the CDR3 is TGTGCCAGCAGCCCCAACAGGGTAGGCAATCAGCCCCAGCATTTT. Amino acids: CASSPNRVGNQPQHF.

The V and J genes are TRBV21-1 and TRBJ2-3. TRBV21-1 constitutes a pseudogene. The CDR3 has 15 residues. The CDR3 DNA reads TGTGCCAGCAGCAAAGCTGCAGTTCCCACAGATACGCAGTATTTT. The encoded protein is CASSKAAVPTDTQYF.

V usage is TRBV7-2 and J usage is TRBJ2-5; D unclear. Trimming took off 3 bases at V and 11 bases at J, with 13 bases between the two ends. CDR1 is SGHTA and CDR2 is FQGNSA in the germline V gene. The CDR3 is 12 amino acids. The chain's CDR3 is CASSFQDHRQYF. CDR3 sequence (DNA): TGTGCCAGCAGCTTTCAGGACCACCGGCAGTACTTC.

This clonotype was counted many times. This rearrangement joins TRBV29-1 to TRBJ2-5; D unclear. V was pared by 1 base and J by 1 base, with 10 bases between. Germline CDR1 reads SQVTM; CDR2 reads ANQGSEA. This CDR3 is built from 14 residues. CDR3 region: CSVEVGSFQETQYF. For the CDR3, the DNA is TGCAGCGTTGAAGTGGGCAGCTTCCAAGAGACCCAGTACTTC.

This clonotype has just a few counts. This chain uses TRBV3-1 with TRBJ2-7; D not certain. This CDR3 contains 13 residues. CDR1 and CDR2 from the germline V gene are LGHDT and YNNKEL (reference sequence). V lost 0 bases to trimming and J lost 6 bases, with 9 bases between them. The CDR3 DNA sequence: TGTGCCAGCAGCCAAGATCTCCCGGTCGAGCAGTACTTC. It codes for CASSQDLPVEQYF.

About this clonotype itself: Germline is not matched at one junction end, which may reflect a read error. This chain joins TRBV2 and TRBJ2-5, with D maybe TRBD2 (5 bases). CDR1 is SNHLY and CDR2 is FYNNEI in the germline V gene. The CDR3 is made up of 14 amino acids. As DNA, the CDR3 is TGTGCCGGCAGTGCCGACCCAGCGGTGAAGACCCAGTACTTC. The encoded protein is CAGSADPAVKTQYF.

The chain joins TRBV12-3 or TRBV12-4 to TRBJ2-1; TRBD2 might be the D (6 bases). The CDR3 is made up of 16 amino acids. V was pared by 4 bases and J by 0 bases, with 13 bases between. CDR3 loop: CASSSGERASYNEQFF. The CDR3 nucleotides are TGTGCCAGCAGTTCCGGTGAGCGGGCCTCCTACAATGAGCAGTTCTTC.

The rearrangement joins TRBV2 to TRBJ2-3; the match to TRBD2 covers 9 bases. V lost 8 bases and J lost 4; bases outside the gene matches: 13. Germline assignment: CDR1 SNHLY and CDR2 FYNNEI. The CDR3 extends over 16 amino acids. In nucleotides, the CDR3 is TGTGCCAGCCCGAGGAAGCGGGAGGCTAGCGCAGATACGCAGTATTTT. This sequence encodes CASPRKREASADTQYF.

The rearrangement links TRBV6-6 to TRBJ2-5, with unresolved D. The J call may be in error: the DNA end matches TRBJ2-7 better. Germline-derived CDR1 and CDR2 are MNHNY and SVGAGI (reference sequence). The CDR3 length is 14 residues. Written as DNA, the CDR3 is TGTGCCAGCAGTTATGAGCCGGGCTCCTACGAGCAGTACTTC. Its protein product is CASSYEPGSYEQYF.

Ten or more counts support this clonotype. CDR3 in amino acids: CASSLDLRVTDTQYF. CDR3 nucleotides: TGTGCCAGCAGCTTAGATCTTAGGGTCACAGATACGCAGTATTTT. The J gene is TRBJ2-3, the V gene TRBV11-2, with D unresolved. In germline, CDR1 is SGHAT, CDR2 FQNNGV. This CDR3 has 15 amino acids. V lost 0 bases, J lost 2 bases, and 9 bases lay in between.

The sample holds a few counts of this clonotype. The gene calls are TRBV27 and TRBJ2-5; D possibly corresponds to TRBD1 (5 bases). V gave up 0 bases and J gave up 1 base, with 12 bases separating them. CDR3 length: 16 residues. CDR1 and CDR2 (germline): MNHEY, SMNVEV (reference sequence). The CDR3 here is CASSLSRQLFQETQYF. CDR3 bases: TGTGCCAGCAGTTTATCGAGACAGCTGTTCCAAGAGACCCAGTACTTC.

V and J are TRBV12-3 or TRBV12-4 and TRBJ1-2, with D maybe TRBD1 (5 bases). This CDR3 has 14 residues. The ends were cut back, 0 bases at V and 8 bases at J, with 13 bases in the middle. This CDR3 reads CASSLAGGGRGYTF. The DNA for the CDR3 is TGTGCCAGCAGTTTAGCGGGGGGGGGACGAGGCTACACCTTC.

This clonotype was detected ten times or more. This chain links TRBV28 with TRBJ2-5, with D hard to call. V was shortened by 4 bases and J by 1 base, with 10 bases between the two germline ends. Looked up from germline, CDR1 is MDHEN and CDR2 is SYDVKM. CDR3 length equals 14 residues. In DNA, the CDR3 is TGTGCCAGCAGTTCCTTCCGGGCCCAAGAGACCCAGTACTTC. Its protein is CASSSFRAQETQYF.

A note on this clonotype: This sequence may be a read error, since a much larger clone differs from it by one base. The rearrangement joins TRBV5-1 to TRBJ2-5, with no clear D. The CDR3 runs to 15 residues. Germline CDR1 reads SGHRS; CDR2 reads YFSETQ. The CDR3: CASSLGPPLQETQCF. CDR3 DNA sequence: TGCGCCAGCAGCTTAGGTCCGCCCCTACAAGAGACCCAGTGCTTC.

The chain joins TRBV5-1 to TRBJ2-1; D unclear. CDR1 is SGHRS and CDR2 is YFSETQ in the germline V gene. V was cut by 0 bases and J by 9 bases, with 10 bases left in between. The CDR3 is 13 amino acids. The CDR3 protein is CASSLDTWGEQFF. The CDR3 DNA reads as TGCGCCAGCAGCTTGGACACCTGGGGTGAGCAGTTCTTC. Filled out from reference TRBV5-1 and TRBJ2-1, the complete variable domain reads KAGVTQTPRYLIKTRGQQVTLSCSPISGHRSVSWYQQTPGQGLQFLFEYFSETQRNKGNFPGRFSGRQFSNSRSEMNVSTLELGDSALYLCASSLDTWGEQFFGPGTRLTVL.

This clonotype has more than one count but fewer than ten. This chain's CDR3 is CATSRDPNPGLKYNEQFF. CDR3 DNA: TGTGCCACCAGCAGAGACCCCAACCCGGGACTCAAATACAATGAGCAGTTCTTC. The V gene is TRBV15, the J gene TRBJ2-1; D perhaps matches TRBD2 (6 bases). The germline CDR1 and CDR2 sequences are LNHNV and YYDKDF (reference sequence). V was trimmed by 0 bases and J by 4 bases, leaving 19 bases between them. The CDR3 loop spans 18 amino acids. The variable domain in full, with the rest retrieved from reference TRBV15 and TRBJ2-1, is DAMVIQNPRYQVTQFGKPVTLSCSQTLNHNVMYWYQQKSSQAPKLLFHYYDKDFNNEADTPDNFQSRRPNTSFCFLDIRSPGLGDTAMYLCATSRDPNPGLKYNEQFFGPGTRLTVL.